One TCR beta chain is described in this entry. Its antigen is still unknown. Other nucleotide sequences in the sample specify the same CDR3. The naive CD8 subset, CD45RO-negative cells positively selected for CCR7, excluded terminally differentiated effector memory CD45RA+ cells. Produced via immunoSEQ multiplex PCR; TCRdb's table is partial and in-frame only. The sample gives around 2.1 million clones, more than 85% of which show up once; more than 1.5% is in the top ten. CDR1 is MNHEY and CDR2 is SVGAGI in the germline V gene. The CDR3 sequence is 14 residues long. V was pared by 0 bases and J by 2 bases, with 8 bases between. The data originate from a study of shared clonotypes between healthy human individuals. Whole-study findings and limits: Generally, naive subsets came out with larger estimated richness than memory subsets. A few donors had around 5% of their naive CD4 clonotypes in common.

The TCR originated in a man younger than 30 in good health. Some clones in this sample may be carry-over from other donors' samples. The chain recombines TRBV6-5 with TRBJ2-7, with D perhaps TRBD2 (6 bases). Material: naive CD8+ T cells from PBMCs. The CDR3 nucleotides are TGTGCCAGCAGTTACTCCCCGGGAGCCTACGAGCAGTACTTC. This encodes CASSYSPGAYEQYF.